This is a list of T cell receptor beta chains from one sample in a study of T cells after yellow fever vaccination. MiXCR, run by TCRdb on the 5' RACE reads, gives a single entry per CDR3 protein. The data contain 250,000 to 350,000 distinct CDR3 sequences, approximately 8% of them singletons. This sample comprised CD4+ T cells sorted from PBMCs, obtained 5 days after the yellow fever booster vaccination. These receptors were obtained from a man younger than 35 who received the YFV17D yellow fever vaccine. CDR3s include the opening cysteine and the closing phenylalanine or tryptophan. D genes are given only for firm matches. A clone size is listed for some rows: how often the clone was seen (once, few, many), or a class if it is expanded.

D gene,V gene,clone size,J gene,CDR3 DNA,CDR3 protein
-,TRBV5-7,few,TRBJ2-2,TGTGCCAGCAGCTTGGGCGCAGCGGGGAACACCGGGGAGCTGTTTTTT,CASSLGAAGNTGELFF
-,TRBV11-2,-,TRBJ2-3,TGTGCCAGCAGCTTCCGGAGACCTAGCACAGATACGCAGTATTTT,CASSFRRPSTDTQYF
-,TRBV20-1,many,TRBJ1-5,TGCAGTGCTAAACGCCCACAGGGCCGGCAGCCCCAGCATTTT,CSAKRPQGRQPQHF
-,TRBV5-1,many,TRBJ1-3,TGCGCCAGCAGCTCCTACCCGGGGGCAGGAAACACCATATATTTT,CASSSYPGAGNTIYF
-,TRBV4-3,few,TRBJ1-2,TGCGCCAGCAGCCAAGTCCAGGACGGGATCTATGGCTACACCTTC,CASSQVQDGIYGYTF
TRBD1,TRBV20-1,few,TRBJ1-5,TGCAGTGCTAGAGAGGTACAGGGGGCGAATCAGCCCCAGCATTTT,CSAREVQGANQPQHF
-,TRBV18,few,TRBJ1-1,TGTGCCAGCTCCAGCGGGGGGGCGATCAACACTGAAGCTTTCTTT,CASSSGGAINTEAFF
TRBD1,TRBV12-3/TRBV12-4,few,TRBJ1-2,TGTGCCAGCTCACGACAGGGCAGCTATGGCTACACCTTC,CASSRQGSYGYTF
-,TRBV5-1,many,TRBJ1-2,TGCGCCAGCCACCAGGGGTCAGGGGCAGGTGGCTACACCTTC,CASHQGSGAGGYTF
-,TRBV12-3/TRBV12-4,-,TRBJ2-1,TGTGCCAGCAGTCTGCGGGCGGGTCATGAGCAGTTCTTC,CASSLRAGHEQFF
-,TRBV6-5,few,TRBJ1-6,TGTGCCAGCAGTTACTCGACTCAAAATGTTTCACCCCTCCACTTT,CASSYSTQNVSPLHF
-,TRBV5-1,few,TRBJ1-2,TGCGCCAGCAGCGACTCCACAGGTTCGGGGTTTGGCTACACCTTC,CASSDSTGSGFGYTF
-,TRBV20-1,few,TRBJ2-2,TGCAGTGCTGGGGGACACACCGGGGAGCTGTTTTTT,CSAGGHTGELFF
-,TRBV9,-,TRBJ2-3,TGTGCCAGCAGCGCCAACCCCTCCGGACCCACAGATACGCAGTATTTT,CASSANPSGPTDTQYF
TRBD1,TRBV9,few,TRBJ2-1,TGTGCCAGCACGAGGGGGCATACGAGCTCCTACAATGAGCAGTTCTTC,CASTRGHTSSYNEQFF
-,TRBV12-3/TRBV12-4,many,TRBJ2-1,TGTGCCAGCAGTTTGGAGGGTCGAGAGCAGTTCTTC,CASSLEGREQFF
-,TRBV5-4,-,TRBJ2-3,TGTGCCAGCAGCTCCCAGGGGGGGGACTACACAGATACGCAGTATTTT,CASSSQGGDYTDTQYF
-,TRBV6-5,few,TRBJ1-3,TGTGCCAGCAGTTACGAGCAACCCTCTGGAAACACCATATATTTT,CASSYEQPSGNTIYF
TRBD1,TRBV19,few,TRBJ2-2,TGTGCCAGTAGGACAGGGGGCGACACCGGGGAGCTGTTTTTT,CASRTGGDTGELFF
-,TRBV12-3/TRBV12-4,-,TRBJ1-5,TGTGCCAGCAGGGCTACCTATCCCTTCGGGCCCCAGCATTTT,CASRATYPFGPQHF
-,TRBV21-1,-,TRBJ2-2,TGTGCCAGCAGCAAATGCCCCCCCACTAGCGGGGGGCCCAACGGGGAGCTGTTTTTT,CASSKCPPTSGGPNGELFF
-,TRBV28,few,TRBJ2-1,TGTGCCAGCAAGACTAGACTCTCCTACAATGAGCAGTTCTTC,CASKTRLSYNEQFF
-,TRBV10-1,-,TRBJ2-7,TGCGCCAGCAGCCGCTACCTAGACCCGCTTTACGAGCAGTACTTC,CASSRYLDPLYEQYF
-,TRBV4-1,many,TRBJ1-2,TGCGCCAGCAGCCAAGTAGATATGGGGTTCGCCGACGATGGCTACACCTTC,CASSQVDMGFADDGYTF
-,TRBV12-3/TRBV12-4,few,TRBJ2-2,TGTGCCAGCAGGAACAGGGTGAACACCGGGGAGCTGTTTTTT,CASRNRVNTGELFF
-,TRBV18,-,TRBJ2-2,TGTGCCAGCTCACCACAAGAGCTGAGGAACACCGGGGAGCTGTTTTTT,CASSPQELRNTGELFF
-,TRBV5-5,few,TRBJ1-2,TGTGCCAGCAGCTTGTACGGCGGGGCAGGAGGGGTCTATGGCTACACCTTC,CASSLYGGAGGVYGYTF
-,TRBV10-3,many,TRBJ2-7,TGTGCCACTGCTTCCCCCGTGTACGAGCAGTACTTC,CATASPVYEQYF
-,TRBV5-1,many,TRBJ2-5,TGCGCCAGCAGCTTGGCCCCAGGGCAAGAGACCCAGTACTTC,CASSLAPGQETQYF
-,TRBV12-3/TRBV12-4,few,TRBJ2-7,TGTGCCAGCAGCTTCGCCTTGGGCGAGCAGTACTTC,CASSFALGEQYF
-,TRBV29-1,many,TRBJ2-7,TGCAGCGTATCCCGGAGGGATTCCGAGCAGTACTTC,CSVSRRDSEQYF
TRBD1,TRBV5-4,-,TRBJ2-2,TGTGCCAGCAGCCCGGGACAGTCGGCCGGGGAGCTGTTTTTT,CASSPGQSAGELFF
-,TRBV18,-,TRBJ2-1,TGTGCCAGCTCACCAACTGACGGCTACAATGAGCAGTTCTTC,CASSPTDGYNEQFF
TRBD2,TRBV4-3,-,TRBJ2-1,TGCGCCAGCAGTCTTACTAGCGGGGGGGCCCGTGAGCAGTTCTTC,CASSLTSGGAREQFF
TRBD1,TRBV5-1,few,TRBJ1-1,TGCGCCAGCAGCTTGGGGGGACAGCCTGGGGAAGCTTTCTTT,CASSLGGQPGEAFF
-,TRBV28,-,TRBJ1-5,TGTGCCAGCAGAGAACAGGATCAGCCCCAGCATTTT,CASREQDQPQHF
-,TRBV20-1,many,TRBJ1-5,TGCAGTGCTAGGGAGAGCAATCAGCCCCAGCATTTT,CSARESNQPQHF
-,TRBV4-1,-,TRBJ1-4,TGCGCCAGCAGCCAAGGCGATGAGGCAACTAATGAAAAACTGTTTTTT,CASSQGDEATNEKLFF
-,TRBV2,few,TRBJ2-3,TGTGCCAGGACAAGTGGTCGACAGAGGGCTCAAGATACGCAGTATTTT,CARTSGRQRAQDTQYF
-,TRBV29-1,few,TRBJ1-2,TGCAGCGTTAACAATCCTTTGGGGAACTATGGCTACACCTTC,CSVNNPLGNYGYTF
-,TRBV29-1,many,TRBJ1-3,TGCAGCGGCGGACAGCCTGGAAACACCATATATTTT,CSGGQPGNTIYF
-,TRBV4-3,many,TRBJ2-3,TGCGCCAGCAGCCAAGATGGCGTCCCAGATACGCAGTATTTT,CASSQDGVPDTQYF
TRBD2,TRBV3-1,few,TRBJ2-1,TGTGCCAGCAGCGTTTACGAGACTAGCGGGGGATACAATGAGCAGTTCTTC,CASSVYETSGGYNEQFF
-,TRBV6-6,-,TRBJ2-1,TGTGCCAGCTCATACCGGGACTTGTACAATGAGCAGTTCTTC,CASSYRDLYNEQFF
-,TRBV24-1,-,TRBJ2-2,TGTGCCACCAGTGCTCTAGGGGAGTCGAACGGGGAGCTGTTTTTT,CATSALGESNGELFF
TRBD2,TRBV7-2,few,TRBJ2-1,TGTGCCAGCAGCCGACAGGGTAGCGGGGGGGGCAATGAGCAGTTCTTC,CASSRQGSGGGNEQFF
TRBD1,TRBV4-3,few,TRBJ1-4,TGCGCCAGCAGCCAATTACAGGGGATAAATGAAAAACTGTTTTTT,CASSQLQGINEKLFF
TRBD2,TRBV7-3,few,TRBJ2-3,TGTGCCAGCAGCCAGCGGACTAGCGGGTGGGCAGATACGCAGTATTTT,CASSQRTSGWADTQYF
-,TRBV10-3,-,TRBJ2-7,TGTGCCATCGGGCCGGGCCAGGGCCTAAGAGACGAGCAGTACTTC,CAIGPGQGLRDEQYF
-,TRBV5-6,few,TRBJ1-2,TGTGCCAGCAGCTTGGATGTGGGGGTTGGCTACACCTTC,CASSLDVGVGYTF
-,TRBV7-2,many,TRBJ1-6,TGTGCCAGCACCCCAGGCCCTCGGGACGGATTGAATTCACCCCTCCACTTT,CASTPGPRDGLNSPLHF
-,TRBV5-1,few,TRBJ1-2,TGCGCCAGCAGCTTCCTACGGGGAACTAACTATGGCTACACCTTC,CASSFLRGTNYGYTF
-,TRBV3-1,many,TRBJ1-2,TGTGCCAGCAGCCAAGGAGGGTCGCCGAGCTATGGCTACACCTTC,CASSQGGSPSYGYTF
-,TRBV3-1,few,TRBJ2-1,TGTGCCAGCACCTCCTTGGGGGGAAGCAATGAGCAGTTCTTC,CASTSLGGSNEQFF
TRBD1,TRBV5-6,few,TRBJ2-7,TGTGCCAGCAGCTTCCAGGGGGAGTCCTACGAGCAGTACTTC,CASSFQGESYEQYF
TRBD2,TRBV20-1,few,TRBJ2-1,TGCAGTGCTAGAGTCCGGGGGGGCGCCGAGCAGTTCTTC,CSARVRGGAEQFF
-,TRBV6-5,-,TRBJ2-2,TGTGCCAGCAGGGCCGCCTTGGCGAACACCGGGGAGCTGTTTTTT,CASRAALANTGELFF
-,TRBV4-2,many,TRBJ1-3,TGTGCCAGCAGCCAAGCTACAGGGTCTGGAAACACCATATATTTT,CASSQATGSGNTIYF
TRBD1,TRBV14,-,TRBJ1-1,TGTGCCAGCAGCCCACAGGGGGCAGAGGCTTTCTTT,CASSPQGAEAFF